What follows are 31 T cell receptor beta chains derived from one specimen sequenced in a study of cytomegalovirus exposure and HLA in healthy donors. PCR amplification relied on 60 Vbeta primers (plus 13 Jbeta primers). Here immunoSEQ multiplex PCR was the method, and the copy in TCRdb shows in-frame clones only, minus some. The sample gives over 150,000 clones, about four fifths of which show up once; around 5% is in the top ten. The sample taken for sequencing was PBMCs. The receptors were sampled from a man younger than 35 in good health and CMV-seronegative.

The chain recombines TRBV5-1 with TRBJ2-2; 8 bases are a match to TRBD1. V shed 4 bases, J shed 4 bases, and the junction held 3 bases outside the gene matches. Germline V gene sequence: CDR1 SGHRS, CDR2 YFSETQ. The CDR3 is 14 amino acids. In DNA form, the CDR3 reads TGCGCCAGCAGCCGGACAGGGTCCACCGGGGAGCTGTTTTTT. Amino acid sequence: CASSRTGSTGELFF.

V usage is TRBV27 and J usage is TRBJ2-7, with TRBD2 as a possible D gene (6 bases). Germline CDR1 is MNHEY and CDR2 is SMNVEV (reference sequence). The V and J ends lost 5 bases and 6 bases respectively, with 23 bases between them. The CDR3 loop spans 16 amino acids. DNA for the CDR3: TGTGCCAGCAGTATCGGCGCCGGGACTTCGGTGAGCGAGCAGTACTTC. Protein: CASSIGAGTSVSEQYF.

This chain links TRBV18 with TRBJ2-2; D is perhaps TRBD1 (5 bases). The CDR3 sequence is 14 residues long. The germline gives CDR1 KGHSH, CDR2 LQKENI. Between the trimmed V and J ends, which lost 8 bases and 2 bases, there was a span of 12 bases. The CDR3 coding sequence is TGTGCCAGCATGGACACCCTTAACACCGGGGAGCTGTTTTTT. This encodes CASMDTLNTGELFF.

The chain employs TRBV29-1 and TRBJ2-1; TRBD2 agrees at 7 bases. With V trimmed by 4 bases and J by 10 bases, 4 bases remained unmatched. The CDR3 totals 11 residues. CDR1 and CDR2 (germline): SQVTM, ANQGSEA. The CDR3 region has the DNA TGCAGCGTTGGATGGCGGGGGGAGCAGTTCTTC. It is translated as CSVGWRGEQFF.

This chain uses TRBV28 with TRBJ2-1; no clear D. The germline V and J ends were trimmed by 8 bases and 12 bases, with 8 bases remaining between them. CDR3 size: 9 residues. Germline loops: CDR1 MDHEN, CDR2 SYDVKM. The CDR3 protein is CASGPGQFF. Here the CDR3 DNA reads TGTGCCAGCGGCCCTGGGCAGTTCTTC. The full variable domain, rest sourced from reference TRBV28 and TRBJ2-1, is DVKVTQSSRYLVKRTGEKVFLECVQDMDHENMFWYRQDPGLGLRLIYFSYDVKMKEKGDIPEGYSVSREKKERFSLILESASTNQTSMYLCASGPGQFFGPGTRLTVL.

CDR3 DNA sequence: TGTGCCACCGGCGGGAGCAAGGATACGCAGTATTTT. Translation gives CATGGSKDTQYF. The rearrangement uses TRBV15 and TRBJ2-3; 7 nucleotides match TRBD2. From germline, CDR1 is LNHNV and CDR2 YYDKDF (reference sequence). The CDR3 contains 12 residues. V gave up 8 bases and J gave up 6 bases; unmatched junction bases: 5.

This clone has more than one count but fewer than ten. This sample also contains other DNA sequences that code for the same CDR3. The chain couples TRBV6-6 to TRBJ1-5, with TRBD1 identical over 12 bases. Germline trimming cut 6 bases from V and 6 bases from J; bases unmatched to any gene: 6. There are 15 residues in the CDR3. From germline, CDR1 is MNHNY and CDR2 SVGAGI (reference sequence). Here the CDR3 reads CASRAGQGAGQPQHF. The CDR3 DNA reads as TGTGCCAGCAGGGCGGGACAGGGGGCCGGTCAGCCCCAGCATTTT.

The chain carries TRBV18 and TRBJ2-5, with D tentatively TRBD2 (6 bases). The tail of the sequence fits TRBJ2-7 better, so the J call may be wrong. Germline-derived CDR1 and CDR2 are KGHSH and LQKENI. The CDR3 is made up of 15 amino acids. The CDR3 coding sequence is TGTGCCAGCTCACCACCGGGAGGCCTACGGCACGAGCAGTACTTC. Protein: CASSPPGGLRHEQYF.

The J gene is TRBJ1-2, the V gene TRBV6-5, with 7 bases identical to TRBD1. Germline loops: CDR1 MNHEY, CDR2 SVGAGI. This CDR3 region has 15 residues. V was clipped by 2 bases and J by 6 bases; unmatched bases: 9. Here the CDR3 DNA reads TGTGCCAGCAGTTACGCGACAGGGAATGTGGATGGCTACACCTTC. It codes for CASSYATGNVDGYTF.

The chain uses TRBV4-3 and TRBJ1-2; 9 bases map to TRBD1. Trimming took 2 bases from V and 5 from J; bases not matched to a gene: 3. The germline CDR1 and CDR2 sequences are LGHNA and YSLEER. This CDR3 is built from 14 residues. The CDR3 here is CASSQRDRAYGYTF. The CDR3 nucleotides are TGCGCCAGCAGCCAAAGGGACAGGGCTTATGGCTACACCTTC.

V usage is TRBV6-5 and J usage is TRBJ1-1, with 7 bases fitting TRBD1. J lost 4 bases, V lost 6 bases, and 5 bases had no gene match. Germline CDR1 is MNHEY and CDR2 is SVGAGI. The CDR3 loop spans 13 amino acids. CDR3 protein: CASSRQGATEAFF. DNA of the CDR3: TGTGCCAGCAGCCGACAGGGTGCCACTGAAGCTTTCTTT.

J is TRBJ2-1 and V is TRBV7-6; D is uncertain. V lost 1 base to trimming and J lost 0 bases, with 16 bases between them. Germline V gene data show CDR1 as SGHVS and CDR2 as FNYEAQ. This CDR3 spans 18 amino acids. CDR3 sequence (DNA): TGTGCCAGCAGCTTAGGGGTAACAGCCGGTTACTCCTACAATGAGCAGTTCTTC. Translated, it gives CASSLGVTAGYSYNEQFF.

In its sample, this clone was seen once. The V and J genes are TRBV29-1 and TRBJ2-5; 7 bases match TRBD2. The germline V gene has CDR1 SQVTM and CDR2 ANQGSEA. CDR3 size: 13 residues. V dropped 3 bases and J dropped 11; count of bases not matched to a gene: 12. This CDR3 is CSVEVQWGREQYF. The CDR3 DNA sequence: TGCAGCGTTGAGGTCCAGTGGGGGAGGGAGCAGTACTTC.

To note about this clone: Germline is not matched at one junction end, which may reflect a read error. Other DNA sequences of this sample code for an identical CDR3. The CDR3 protein is CASGLGQGTYEQYF. The DNA for the CDR3 is TGTGCTAGTGGTTTGGGACAGGGGACCTACGAGCAATACTTC. The chain links TRBV12-5 to TRBJ2-7; TRBD1 aligns across 8 bases. The CDR3 runs 14 residues. Germline loops: CDR1 LGHNT, CDR2 FRNRAP.

The V and J genes are TRBV27 and TRBJ2-1; TRBD2 agrees at 10 bases. Germline trimming cut 5 bases from V and 6 bases from J; bases unmatched to any gene: 7. Germline V CDR1 and CDR2: MNHEY, SMNVEV (reference sequence). The CDR3 runs to 15 residues. The CDR3 region has the DNA TGTGCCAGCAGTCAACAGCGGGGGGGCGTCAATGAGCAGTTCTTC. Protein: CASSQQRGGVNEQFF.

The chain is built from TRBV6-6 and TRBJ1-3; a weak D match, TRBD1 (5 bases). V was cut by 7 bases and J by 0 bases, with 13 bases left in between. This CDR3 contains 15 residues. CDR1 and CDR2 (germline): MNHNY, SVGAGI (reference sequence). CDR3 nucleotide sequence: TGTGCCAGCAAGCGGGACTCTAGCTCTGGAAACACCATATATTTT. Amino acid sequence: CASKRDSSSGNTIYF.

The chain couples TRBV29-1 to TRBJ2-7, with TRBD1 identical over 7 bases. With 5 bases clipped from V and 4 bases from J, the junction kept 11 bases outside the gene matches. Germline V gives CDR1 SQVTM, CDR2 ANQGSEA. This CDR3 region has 14 residues. CDR3 protein: CSVFRQGQPYEQYF. The DNA for the CDR3 is TGCAGCGTTTTCCGACAGGGCCAACCTTACGAGCAGTACTTC.

About this clone: A junction end diverges from the germline sequence, so it may reflect a read error. The chain recombines TRBV7-9 with TRBJ2-7; D is uncertain. Germline CDR1 SEHNR, CDR2 FQNEAQ (reference sequence). The CDR3 is made up of 13 amino acids. CDR3 amino acids: CSSSLVQSYEQYF. CDR3 DNA sequence: TGTTCCAGCAGCTTAGTCCAGTCCTACGAGCAGTACTTC.

This chain uses TRBV4-2 with TRBJ2-3, with D possibly matching TRBD2 (6 bases). The germline V gene encodes CDR1 LGHNA and CDR2 YNFKEQ. V lost 5 bases and J 1 base, leaving 13 bases between the germline ends. There are 15 residues in the CDR3. In DNA form, the CDR3 reads TGTGCCAGCAGCTCCGGGACTGAGGGCACAGATACGCAGTATTTT. Protein sequence: CASSSGTEGTDTQYF.

This chain links TRBV6-5 with TRBJ1-1, with D unclear. The CDR3 sequence is 14 residues long. Germline CDR1 reads MNHEY; CDR2 reads SVGAGI. V was cut by 6 bases and J by 2 bases, with 13 bases left in between. The CDR3, as DNA: TGTGCCAGCAGAACCCGAGGATTTAACACTGAAGCTTTCTTT. The encoded protein is CASRTRGFNTEAFF.

The rearrangement uses TRBV20-1 and TRBJ1-1; D remains unclear. Germline CDR1 and CDR2: DFQATT and SNEGSKA (reference sequence). V shed 6 bases and J shed 2 bases, with 7 bases lying between them. The CDR3 is made up of 11 amino acids. The CDR3 sequence: CSASGNTEAFF. In DNA form, the CDR3 reads TGCAGTGCCTCCGGTAACACTGAAGCTTTCTTT.

Turning to this clone: Other nucleotide sequences in the sample specify the same CDR3. The chain has TRBV27 and TRBJ1-4; 8 nucleotides agree with TRBD1. This CDR3 comprises 15 residues. The V segment lost 1 base and the J segment 8 bases; nucleotides outside the gene matches: 6. The germline V gene encodes CDR1 MNHEY and CDR2 SMNVEV (reference sequence). The CDR3, as DNA: TGTGCCAGCAGTTTATTTCAGGGGGCAGGGGAAAAACTGTTTTTT. It yields the protein CASSLFQGAGEKLFF.

The V call is TRBV7-3, the J call TRBJ1-5; 8 nucleotides align to TRBD1. With V trimmed by 5 bases and J by 7 bases, 4 bases remained unmatched. The CDR3 contains 13 residues. Germline V CDR1 and CDR2: SGHTA, FQGTGA. The CDR3 region is CASSEDRVQPQHF. In DNA form, the CDR3 reads TGTGCCAGCAGCGAGGACAGGGTACAGCCCCAGCATTTT.

This chain uses TRBV29-1 with TRBJ1-4; no firm D call. From germline, CDR1 is SQVTM and CDR2 ANQGSEA. Trimming shortened V by 6 bases and J by 0 bases, and 8 bases separated the two germline ends. The CDR3 loop spans 13 amino acids. Here the CDR3 DNA reads TGCAGCGTCTTAGATCCAACTAATGAAAAACTGTTTTTT. As protein: CSVLDPTNEKLFF.

The rearrangement uses TRBV5-4 and TRBJ2-5, with a possible D match to TRBD1 (6 bases). The CDR3 is made up of 15 amino acids. CDR1 and CDR2 (germline): SGHNT, YYREEE (reference sequence). V lost 4 bases and J 5 bases, leaving 18 bases between the germline ends. CDR3 sequence (DNA): TGTGCCAGCAGCGAGCAAACAGGGTTGGGGGAGACCCAGTACTTC. This gives the protein CASSEQTGLGETQYF.

The rearrangement links TRBV6-5 to TRBJ1-5; D ambiguous. There are 12 residues in the CDR3. Germline V gene sequence: CDR1 MNHEY, CDR2 SVGAGI. The V and J ends lost 4 bases and 6 bases respectively, with 7 bases between them. The CDR3, as DNA: TGTGCCAGCAGTTCGGCGGGTCAGCCCCAGCATTTT. Its protein product is CASSSAGQPQHF.

The chain employs TRBV6-6 and TRBJ1-6; D is uncertain. V was trimmed by 5 bases and J by 6 bases, leaving 2 bases between them. From germline, CDR1 is MNHNY and CDR2 SVGAGI (reference sequence). The CDR3 extends over 11 amino acids. The DNA of the CDR3 is TGTGCCAGCAGTCGTAATTCACCCCTCCACTTT. Residues: CASSRNSPLHF.

This chain joins TRBV10-2 and TRBJ1-6, with D hard to call. The CDR3 runs to 15 residues. Trimming pared 3 bases from V and 9 bases from J, leaving 15 bases between. In germline, CDR1 is WSHSY, CDR2 SAAADI. The CDR3 DNA is TGCGCCAGCAGTGAACCATACGGAGACGGTTCACCCCTCCACTTT. Protein: CASSEPYGDGSPLHF.

The V and J genes are TRBV6-1 and TRBJ2-1, with 8 bases lining up with TRBD2. J was trimmed by 8 bases and V by 3 bases; bases with no gene match: 9. CDR1 is MNHNS and CDR2 is SASEGT in the germline V gene. This CDR3 contains 15 residues. CDR3 amino acids: CASSDWLAGGDEQFF. DNA for the CDR3: TGTGCCAGCAGTGATTGGCTAGCGGGCGGGGATGAGCAGTTCTTC.

The genes are TRBV28 and TRBJ2-1; D is perhaps TRBD2 (5 bases). Trimming stripped 7 bases from V and 0 bases from J, with 13 bases between. The CDR3 covers 15 residues. Germline V lookup: CDR1 MDHEN, CDR2 SYDVKM. DNA of the CDR3: TGTGCCAGCACCCCCGGAGGAGGCTCCTACAATGAGCAGTTCTTC. Protein: CASTPGGGSYNEQFF.

This clone was seen a handful of times. The chain is built from TRBV6-1 and TRBJ2-4, with D maybe TRBD1 (6 bases). The CDR3 is 14 amino acids. Trimming left V 5 bases short and J 8 bases short, with 16 bases between. The germline V gene has CDR1 MNHNS and CDR2 SASEGT. This CDR3 is CASSKLQGVDIQYF. The CDR3 DNA reads as TGTGCCAGCAGTAAACTACAGGGCGTGGACATTCAGTACTTC.